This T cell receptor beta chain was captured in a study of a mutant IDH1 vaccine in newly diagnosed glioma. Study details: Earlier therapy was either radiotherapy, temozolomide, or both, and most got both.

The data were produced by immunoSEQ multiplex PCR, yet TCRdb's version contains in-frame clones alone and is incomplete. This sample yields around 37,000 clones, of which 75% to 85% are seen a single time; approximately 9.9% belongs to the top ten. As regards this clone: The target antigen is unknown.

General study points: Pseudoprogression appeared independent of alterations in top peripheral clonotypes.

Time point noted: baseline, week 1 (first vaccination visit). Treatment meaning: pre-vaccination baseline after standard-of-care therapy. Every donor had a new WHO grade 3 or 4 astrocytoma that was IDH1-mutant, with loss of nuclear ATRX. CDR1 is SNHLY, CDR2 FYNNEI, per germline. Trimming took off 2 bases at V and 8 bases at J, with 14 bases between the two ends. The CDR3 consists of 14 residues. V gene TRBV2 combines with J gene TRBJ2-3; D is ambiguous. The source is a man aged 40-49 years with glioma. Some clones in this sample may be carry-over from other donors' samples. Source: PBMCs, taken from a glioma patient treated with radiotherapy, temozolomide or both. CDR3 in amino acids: CASSELTTRGTQYF. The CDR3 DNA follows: TGTGCCAGCAGTGAACTAACGACCCGTGGTACGCAGTATTTT.